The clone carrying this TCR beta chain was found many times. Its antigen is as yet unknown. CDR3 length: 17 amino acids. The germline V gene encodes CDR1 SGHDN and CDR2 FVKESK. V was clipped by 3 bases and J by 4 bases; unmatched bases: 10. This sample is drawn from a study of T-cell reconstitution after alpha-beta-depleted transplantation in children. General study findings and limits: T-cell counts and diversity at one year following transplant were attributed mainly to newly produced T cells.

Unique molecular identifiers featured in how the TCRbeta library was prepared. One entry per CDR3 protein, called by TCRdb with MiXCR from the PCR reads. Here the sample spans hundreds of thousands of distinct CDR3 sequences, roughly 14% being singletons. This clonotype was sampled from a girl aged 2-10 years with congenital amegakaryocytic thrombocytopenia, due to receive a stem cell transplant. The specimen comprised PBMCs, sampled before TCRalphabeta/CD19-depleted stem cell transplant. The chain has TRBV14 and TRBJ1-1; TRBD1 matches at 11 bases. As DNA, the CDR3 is TGTGCCAGCAGCCACCCTTATTCCGGGACAGGGGGCACTGAAGCTTTCTTT. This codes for CASSHPYSGTGGTEAFF.